The clone carrying this TCR beta chain has more than one count but fewer than ten. Using immunoSEQ multiplex PCR, the repertoire was profiled, and TCRdb retains in-frame clones only, with some absent. The sample holds about 15,000 clones, roughly 79% seen once. These data are taken from a study of blood T cell repertoires in COVID-19. The germline V gene encodes CDR1 WNHNN and CDR2 SYGVQD (reference sequence). The CDR3 runs to 14 residues. The V end was cut by 2 bases, the J end by 5 bases, with 12 bases between. The rearrangement links TRBV10-1 to TRBJ1-1; TRBD1 is a possible D gene (5 bases). The source of this sequence is a man in his sixties with acute or convalescent COVID-19. The sample comprised peripheral blood. CDR3 DNA sequence: TGCGCCAGCAGTGAGGGTGCGGGGCGGACTGAAGCTTTCTTT. Residues: CASSEGAGRTEAFF.